Shown below are 21 T cell receptor beta chains from a single sample sequenced in a study of T cell repertoires in cytomegalovirus infection. TCRdb recomputed calls from the reads with MiXCR, one row per CDR3 protein. Of around 280,000 distinct CDR3 sequences listed, 9.6% are singletons. Sequenced: PBMCs. These receptors were collected from a human donor in good health (CMV status not recorded). Some clones in this sample may be carry-over from other donors' samples.

This clonotype came up many times. The J gene is TRBJ1-1, the V gene TRBV5-1, with D tentatively TRBD1 (5 bases). CDR1 and CDR2 from the germline V gene are SGHRS and YFSETQ. V lost 0 bases and J lost 0, with 12 bases in between. The CDR3 length is 16 residues. CDR3 nucleotides: TGCGCCAGCAGCTTGGGTGGGGACCCCATGAACACTGAAGCTTTCTTT. Translating gives CASSLGGDPMNTEAFF. The whole variable domain, remainder taken from reference TRBV5-1 and TRBJ1-1, is KAGVTQTPRYLIKTRGQQVTLSCSPISGHRSVSWYQQTPGQGLQFLFEYFSETQRNKGNFPGRFSGRQFSNSRSEMNVSTLELGDSALYLCASSLGGDPMNTEAFFGQGTRLTVV.

This clonotype has a count of ten or more. The chain uses TRBV7-9 and TRBJ2-1; 8 nucleotides align to TRBD1. The CDR3 length is 14 residues. The V segment lost 5 bases and the J segment 8 bases; nucleotides outside the gene matches: 8. Looked up from germline, CDR1 is SEHNR and CDR2 is FQNEAQ (reference sequence). CDR3 sequence reads: CASSPRTGFDEQFF. In DNA form, the CDR3 reads TGTGCCAGCAGCCCGAGGACAGGGTTTGATGAGCAGTTCTTC.

There are many counts of this clonotype. V gene TRBV20-1 combines with J gene TRBJ2-7; 9 nucleotides agree with TRBD2. CDR3 size: 14 residues. Losses at the gene ends were 5 bases for V and 5 bases for J; bases not matched to a gene: 10. Germline assignment: CDR1 DFQATT and CDR2 SNEGSKA (reference sequence). CDR3 region: CSAYHSGGNHEQYF. CDR3 bases: TGCAGTGCTTATCATAGCGGGGGTAACCACGAGCAGTACTTC.

This clonotype was observed many times. The V gene is TRBV6-1, the J gene TRBJ2-5; no clear D gene. Per germline, CDR1 MNHNS and CDR2 SASEGT. Trimming shortened V by 5 bases and J by 3 bases, and 16 bases separated the two germline ends. The CDR3 is 15 amino acids. As DNA, the CDR3 is TGTGCCAGCAGTTACACCCCCATGGTGGAAGAGACCCAGTACTTC. Translating it yields CASSYTPMVEETQYF.

This clonotype occurred many times. The chain uses TRBV29-1 and TRBJ1-2; possibly TRBD1 for D (6 bases). This CDR3 is 11 amino acids long. V lost 5 bases, J lost 7 bases, and 11 bases lay in between. Germline CDR1 reads SQVTM; CDR2 reads ANQGSEA. The CDR3 here is CSVLGTSGYTF. CDR3 DNA sequence: TGCAGCGTTCTCGGGACATCTGGCTACACCTTC.

This clonotype was seen at least ten times. The chain uses TRBV7-2 and TRBJ2-3, with TRBD2 matching 10 bases. The CDR3 runs to 14 residues. With 5 bases clipped from V and 4 bases from J, the junction kept 3 bases outside the gene matches. Germline V gene data show CDR1 as SGHTA and CDR2 as FQGNSA. The CDR3 spells CASSPGTSADTQYF. In DNA, the CDR3 is TGTGCCAGCAGCCCCGGGACTAGCGCAGATACGCAGTATTTT. The whole variable domain, remainder taken from reference TRBV7-2 and TRBJ2-3, is GAGVSQSPSNKVTEKGKDVELRCDPISGHTALYWYRQSLGQGLEFLIYFQGNSAPDKSGLPSDRFSAERTGGSVSTLTIQRTQQEDSAVYLCASSPGTSADTQYFGPGTRLTVL.

This sequence joins TRBV20-1 and TRBJ2-1, with a weak D call TRBD1 (6 bases). The CDR3 runs to 15 residues. Germline lookup yields CDR1 DFQATT and CDR2 SNEGSKA (reference sequence). The CDR3 DNA reads as TGCAGCCTCCACCTGGGCAGGGGACCCTACAATGAGCAGTTCTTC. Its protein is CSLHLGRGPYNEQFF.

This clonotype has at least ten counts. This sequence joins TRBV7-8 and TRBJ2-3; D uncertain. Germline-derived CDR1 and CDR2 are SGHVS and FQNEAQ. The CDR3 contains 14 residues. V was pared by 3 bases and J by 3 bases, with 10 bases between. DNA for the CDR3: TGTGCCAGCAGCTTTTATAGGGAAACAGATACGCAGTATTTT. It encodes CASSFYRETDTQYF.

This clonotype was counted ten times or more. This chain links TRBV7-3 with TRBJ2-6; D call uncertain. Looked up from germline, CDR1 is SGHTA and CDR2 is FQGTGA. V was pared by 5 bases and J by 2 bases, with 16 bases between. CDR3 length equals 17 residues. The CDR3 coding sequence is TGTGCCAGCAGCCCCCAGCGCAATTTACCTGGGGCCAACGTCCTGACTTTC. As protein: CASSPQRNLPGANVLTF.

This clonotype has ten or more counts. The gene calls are TRBV28 and TRBJ1-2, with a tentative D call TRBD1 (5 bases). The CDR3 sequence is 13 residues long. Trimming took off 6 bases at V and 8 bases at J, with 16 bases between the two ends. CDR1 and CDR2 (germline): MDHEN, SYDVKM. The CDR3 spells CASSSPRAWGYTF. CDR3 sequence (DNA): TGTGCCAGCAGCTCTCCCAGGGCGTGGGGCTACACCTTC.

This clonotype showed up many times. This chain uses TRBV7-9 with TRBJ1-1; TRBD1 is a possible D gene (5 bases). V lost 4 bases and J lost 11, with 17 bases in between. This CDR3 region has 13 residues. The germline V gene has CDR1 SEHNR and CDR2 FQNEAQ (reference sequence). Here the CDR3 DNA reads TGTGCCAGCAGCTCCGCCCGGGGCCTACAGGCTTTCTTT. Encoded protein: CASSSARGLQAFF.

This chain uses TRBV4-1 with TRBJ1-2; D is perhaps TRBD1 (6 bases). The CDR3 totals 14 residues. The ends were cut back, 0 bases at V and 6 bases at J, with 11 bases in the middle. Germline CDR1 and CDR2: MGHRA and YSYEKL. CDR3 DNA sequence: TGCGCCAGCAGCCAAGATCCCGGGGGCGATGGCTACACCTTC. It encodes CASSQDPGGDGYTF.

The table lists this clonotype with many counts. The chain couples TRBV7-9 to TRBJ2-5; D may be TRBD2 (7 bases). Germline V gene sequence: CDR1 SEHNR, CDR2 FQNEAQ (reference sequence). V was trimmed by 0 bases and J by 2 bases, leaving 19 bases between them. The CDR3 runs 18 residues. CDR3 residues: CASSLALGGAPLQETQYF. CDR3 bases: TGTGCCAGCAGCTTAGCGCTGGGGGGGGCCCCCCTACAAGAGACCCAGTACTTC.

At least ten counts were recorded for this clonotype. V and J are TRBV7-2 and TRBJ2-1, with D perhaps matching TRBD1 (6 bases). Trimming stripped 1 base from V and 11 bases from J, with 12 bases between. The CDR3 has 13 amino acids. The germline gives CDR1 SGHTA, CDR2 FQGNSA. CDR3 sequence (DNA): TGTGCCAGCAGCTTAGAGGGACACCTAAAGCAGTTCTTC. Residues: CASSLEGHLKQFF.

The chain recombines TRBV20-1 with TRBJ2-7, with D perhaps TRBD1 (7 bases). This CDR3 is built from 14 residues. V shed 6 bases and J shed 0 bases, with 15 bases lying between them. CDR1 DFQATT and CDR2 SNEGSKA come from the germline V gene (reference sequence). The CDR3 spells CSASSGGGSYEQYV. Here the CDR3 DNA reads TGCAGTGCCTCATCAGGGGGAGGCTCCTACGAGCAGTACGTC.

Ten or more counts support this clonotype. The gene calls are TRBV4-2 and TRBJ1-3, with D perhaps matching TRBD1 (5 bases). Germline V CDR1 and CDR2: LGHNA, YNFKEQ. The CDR3 loop spans 16 amino acids. Trimming took 0 bases from V and 4 from J, leaving 13 bases between them. The CDR3 spells CASSQEGTPTGNTIYF. The DNA for the CDR3 is TGTGCCAGCAGCCAAGAAGGGACCCCCACGGGAAACACCATATATTTT.

This clonotype was seen many times. The chain carries TRBV20-1 and TRBJ2-3, with D hard to call. The CDR3 loop spans 12 amino acids. Germline-derived CDR1 and CDR2 are DFQATT and SNEGSKA (reference sequence). V was pared by 3 bases and J by 4 bases, with 8 bases between. CDR3 sequence: CSARHGSDTQYF. The CDR3 DNA reads as TGCAGTGCTAGGCACGGATCAGATACGCAGTATTTT.

The V and J genes are TRBV20-1 and TRBJ1-5; 11 bases map to TRBD1. Trimming at V came to 6 bases and at J to 7 bases, leaving 17 bases not matched to a gene. The CDR3 extends over 17 amino acids. Per germline, CDR1 DFQATT and CDR2 SNEGSKA (reference sequence). In nucleotides, the CDR3 is TGCAGTGCCGTCCCCGGGACAGGGGGGATAGTAGGCCAGCCCCAGCATTTT. Protein product: CSAVPGTGGIVGQPQHF.

This clonotype has ten or more counts. V usage is TRBV20-1 and J usage is TRBJ1-6, with D possibly TRBD1 on 5 matching bases. V shed 4 bases and J shed 9 bases, with 16 bases lying between them. The CDR3 length is 14 residues. CDR1 DFQATT and CDR2 SNEGSKA come from the germline V gene (reference sequence). The CDR3 bases are TGCAGTGCTAAAAGGGACGGGGTATCTTCACCCCTCCACTTT. It specifies CSAKRDGVSSPLHF.

This clonotype was counted at least ten times. The V and J genes are TRBV29-1 and TRBJ2-1, with 16 positions matching TRBD2. Per the germline V gene, CDR1 is SQVTM and CDR2 is ANQGSEA. J lost 7 bases, V lost 7 bases, and 7 bases had no gene match. The CDR3 has 15 amino acids. CDR3 sequence (DNA): TGCAGCGCGGGCGGGACTAGCGGGGGGGTTAATGAGCAGTTCTTC. It yields the protein CSAGGTSGGVNEQFF.

This clonotype has at least ten counts. This rearrangement joins TRBV2 to TRBJ2-1, with 10 bases lining up with TRBD1. The germline V gene has CDR1 SNHLY and CDR2 FYNNEI. With V trimmed by 7 bases and J by 2 bases, 5 bases remained unmatched. The CDR3 sequence is 15 residues long. CDR3 region: CASKIGQGAYNEQFF. As DNA, the CDR3 is TGTGCCAGCAAGATCGGACAGGGGGCCTACAATGAGCAGTTCTTC. The whole variable domain, filled in from reference TRBV2 and TRBJ2-1, reads EPEVTQTPSHQVTQMGQEVILRCVPISNHLYFYWYRQILGQKVEFLVSFYNNEISEKSEIFDDQFSVERPDGSNFTLKIRSTKLEDSAMYFCASKIGQGAYNEQFFGPGTRLTVL.